One TCR beta chain is described in this entry. The source of the sample is a study of T and B cells in COVID-19 patients. TRB rearrangements were amplified by multiplex PCR with BIOMED2 TRB-A/B primers. TCRdb used MiXCR to reprocess the multiplex PCR reads, holding one entry per CDR3 protein. This repertoire shows 4,000 to 6,000 distinct CDR3 sequences, 15% to 20% found once; its top ten account for roughly 6.2%. After removal of 4 bases from V and 3 bases from J, the junction contained 5 bases not matched to a gene. This CDR3 comprises 15 residues. Germline values: CDR1 SGDLS, CDR2 YYNGEE. Blood genomic DNA input for TRB amplification was 250-500 ng.

The V call is TRBV9, the J call TRBJ1-3; 9 positions match TRBD1. Sequencing was performed on blood. The origin of this receptor is a human donor who had recovered from COVID-19. The CDR3 protein is CASSPTGGRGNTIYF. The CDR3 DNA reads TGTGCCAGCAGCCCAACAGGGGGCCGTGGAAACACCATATATTTT.